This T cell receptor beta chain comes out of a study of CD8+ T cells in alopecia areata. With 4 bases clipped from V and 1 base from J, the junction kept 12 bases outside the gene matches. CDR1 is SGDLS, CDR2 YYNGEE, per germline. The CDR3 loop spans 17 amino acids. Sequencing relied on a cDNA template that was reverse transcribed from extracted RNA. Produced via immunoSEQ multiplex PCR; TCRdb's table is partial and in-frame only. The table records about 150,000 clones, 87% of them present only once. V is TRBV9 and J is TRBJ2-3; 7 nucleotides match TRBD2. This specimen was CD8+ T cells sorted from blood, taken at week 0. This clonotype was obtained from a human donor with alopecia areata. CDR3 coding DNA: TGTGCCAGCAGCCCGCGGGACTACCCTGAGGGCACAGATACGCAGTATTTT. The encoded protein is CASSPRDYPEGTDTQYF.